One and the same sample provided the 22 T cell receptor beta chains below, sequenced in a study of shared clonotypes between healthy human individuals. Sequencing was performed with immunoSEQ multiplex PCR; in TCRdb, only in-frame clones are kept and a portion is missing. This table holds hundreds of thousands of clones, around 74% found once. The sequencing input was memory CD4+ T cells sorted from blood. Regarding subset: CD45RA-negative fraction. Every receptor here comes from a woman in her twenties or thirties in good health.

This clone was seen only a few times. The rearrangement links TRBV2 to TRBJ1-5, with D possibly being TRBD1 (5 bases). Germline loops: CDR1 SNHLY, CDR2 FYNNEI. CDR3 length: 14 residues. Between the trimmed V and J ends, which lost 6 bases and 2 bases, there was a span of 11 bases. CDR3: CASSLLGGNQPQHF. The CDR3 nucleotides read TGTGCCAGCAGCCTGCTGGGGGGCAATCAGCCCCAGCATTTT.

The chain joins TRBV2 to TRBJ1-1, with D uncertain. Trimming took 4 bases from V and 6 from J, leaving 6 bases between them. Germline V gene data show CDR1 as SNHLY and CDR2 as FYNNEI. The CDR3 is made up of 11 amino acids. Here the CDR3 reads CASSVSPEAFF. DNA of the CDR3: TGTGCCAGCAGTGTGTCGCCTGAAGCTTTCTTT.

This chain links TRBV20-1 with TRBJ1-2; tentatively, D is TRBD1 (5 bases). Germline V CDR1 and CDR2: DFQATT, SNEGSKA (reference sequence). The CDR3 runs 11 residues. The CDR3 reads CNPDRTGGYTF. The CDR3 nucleotides read TGCAACCCAGACAGAACCGGTGGCTACACCTTC.

The sample holds a few counts of this clone. The same CDR3 arises from other DNA sequences in this sample as well. This chain uses TRBV5-1 with TRBJ2-1; 13 bases are a match to TRBD2. The CDR3 is made up of 15 amino acids. Looked up from germline, CDR1 is SGHRS and CDR2 is YFSETQ. Trimming took 3 bases from V and 7 from J; bases not matched to a gene: 4. The CDR3 region is CASSSGLAGTNEQFF. The DNA for the CDR3 is TGCGCCAGCAGCTCGGGACTAGCGGGAACTAATGAGCAGTTCTTC.

The chain employs TRBV27 and TRBJ2-7; D may correspond to TRBD1 or TRBD2 (5 bases each). Germline-derived CDR1 and CDR2 are MNHEY and SMNVEV (reference sequence). V shed 2 bases and J shed 5 bases, with 16 bases lying between them. The CDR3 contains 15 residues. CDR3 nucleotides: TGTGCCAGCAGTTTACGTGGGACGGCTGGCGACGAGCAGTACTTC. Its protein is CASSLRGTAGDEQYF.

The chain links TRBV5-4 to TRBJ1-1; no clear D gene. CDR1 SGHNT and CDR2 YYREEE come from the germline V gene (reference sequence). This CDR3 has 15 residues. Between the trimmed V and J ends, which lost 0 bases and 5 bases, there was a span of 14 bases. The DNA for the CDR3 is TGTGCCAGCAGCTTGGCCCCGGTATTTCGTACTGAAGCTTTCTTT. Protein product: CASSLAPVFRTEAFF.

The J gene is TRBJ2-7, the V gene TRBV28; D tentatively fits TRBD1 or TRBD2 (5 bases each). CDR3 length: 15 residues. V lost 7 bases to trimming and J lost 4 bases, with 20 bases between them. The germline gives CDR1 MDHEN, CDR2 SYDVKM. CDR3 in DNA: TGTGCCAGCAACCCGGGACCACGACATTTATACGAGCAGTACTTC. Translating it yields CASNPGPRHLYEQYF.

The chain is built from TRBV2 and TRBJ2-2; D gene uncertain. Trimming shortened V by 7 bases and J by 0 bases, and 12 bases separated the two germline ends. The germline V gene encodes CDR1 SNHLY and CDR2 FYNNEI. CDR3 length: 15 residues. The CDR3 loop reads CASTLSEANTGELFF. CDR3 bases: TGTGCCAGCACCTTATCAGAGGCGAACACCGGGGAGCTGTTTTTT.

This chain uses TRBV20-1 with TRBJ2-7; D gene ambiguous. The CDR3 length is 11 residues. Between the trimmed V and J ends, which lost 5 bases and 0 bases, there was a span of 5 bases. Germline CDR1 reads DFQATT; CDR2 reads SNEGSKA (reference sequence). The CDR3 here is CSASISYEQYF. As DNA, the CDR3 is TGCAGTGCTTCTATCTCCTACGAGCAGTACTTC.

The rearrangement links TRBV28 to TRBJ2-7; 8 positions agree with TRBD1. Germline CDR1 and CDR2: MDHEN and SYDVKM. J gave up 6 bases and V 4 bases, and 8 bases lay outside the gene matches. The CDR3 spans 14 residues. The CDR3: CASSSGTGPSEQYF. The CDR3 DNA is TGTGCCAGCAGTTCGGGGACAGGCCCCTCCGAGCAGTACTTC. The variable domain in full, with the rest retrieved from reference TRBV28 and TRBJ2-7, is DVKVTQSSRYLVKRTGEKVFLECVQDMDHENMFWYRQDPGLGLRLIYFSYDVKMKEKGDIPEGYSVSREKKERFSLILESASTNQTSMYLCASSSGTGPSEQYFGPGTRLTVT.

This clone was observed a few times. The chain joins TRBV9 to TRBJ1-3, with 7 bases aligning to TRBD1. The CDR3 is 16 residues long. The J segment lost 0 bases and the V segment lost 3 bases, leaving 6 bases of the junction unmatched. Germline CDR1 reads SGDLS; CDR2 reads YYNGEE. The CDR3 region is CASSDPTGSSGNTIYF. The CDR3 bases are TGTGCCAGCAGCGACCCGACAGGGAGCTCTGGAAACACCATATATTTT.

A few counts support this clone. The rearrangement uses TRBV6-1 and TRBJ2-7, with 7 bases lining up with TRBD1. With 0 bases clipped from V and 4 bases from J, the junction kept 6 bases outside the gene matches. In germline, CDR1 is MNHNS, CDR2 SASEGT. The CDR3 extends over 15 amino acids. CDR3 nucleotides: TGTGCCAGCAGTGAAGCACCGGGACAGTGGTACGAGCAGTACTTC. Translated: CASSEAPGQWYEQYF.

The chain recombines TRBV19 with TRBJ1-2; 12 bases line up with TRBD1. From germline, CDR1 is LNHDA and CDR2 SQIVND (reference sequence). V lost 5 bases, J lost 6 bases, and 13 bases stayed unmatched. This CDR3 region has 17 residues. CDR3 in DNA: TGTGCCAGTAGTCTCAACGCAGGGACAGGGGGCGCGGATGGCTACACCTTC. Translating it yields CASSLNAGTGGADGYTF.

With respect to this clone: Other nucleotide sequences from this sample produce the same CDR3. The chain joins TRBV18 to TRBJ2-2, with TRBD1 matching over 7 bases. This CDR3 is 14 amino acids long. The V gene's germline CDR1 is KGHSH and CDR2 LQKENI. V shed 1 base, J shed 5 bases, and the junction held 1 base outside the gene matches. Here the CDR3 reads CASSPQGATGELFF. The CDR3, as DNA: TGTGCCAGCTCACCACAGGGGGCAACCGGGGAGCTGTTTTTT.

This clone came up many times. In the same sample, other DNA sequences code for this CDR3. This chain connects TRBV7-9 to TRBJ2-1; D possibly uses TRBD1 or TRBD2 (6 bases each). Trimming cost V 5 bases and J 5 bases, with 16 bases left between them. Germline assignment: CDR1 SEHNR and CDR2 FQNEAQ (reference sequence). There are 15 residues in the CDR3. As DNA, the CDR3 is TGTGCCAGCAGCCCCCCAGGAGGGGGGAACAATGAGCAGTTCTTC. It translates to CASSPPGGGNNEQFF.

The genes are TRBV28 and TRBJ2-7; TRBD1 is a possible D gene (5 bases). The germline gives CDR1 MDHEN, CDR2 SYDVKM. Between the trimmed V and J ends, which lost 3 bases and 1 base, there was a span of 13 bases. The CDR3 contains 15 residues. The CDR3 nucleotides read TGTGCCAGCAGTTTCGTGGGGCTTGGATCCTACGAGCAGTACTTC. Its protein is CASSFVGLGSYEQYF.

This clone was recorded many times. The rearrangement links TRBV6-5 to TRBJ1-2; 7 nucleotides line up with TRBD1. This CDR3 has 15 amino acids. V was pared by 5 bases and J by 0 bases, with 6 bases of the junction left unmatched. Germline V gene sequence: CDR1 MNHEY, CDR2 SVGAGI. CDR3 DNA: TGTGCCAGCAGTCGGACGGGACAGACTAACTATGGCTACACCTTC. It translates to CASSRTGQTNYGYTF.

V gene TRBV9 combines with J gene TRBJ2-6, with D uncertain. The CDR3 sequence is 15 residues long. The germline CDR1 and CDR2 sequences are SGDLS and YYNGEE. Trimming pared 4 bases from V and 0 bases from J, leaving 8 bases between. Here the CDR3 DNA reads TGTGCCAGCAGCCCCTCCATCTCTGGGGCCAACGTCCTGACTTTC. Protein sequence: CASSPSISGANVLTF. Together with reference TRBV9 and TRBJ2-6, the CDR3 gives the full variable domain: DSGVTQTPKHLITATGQRVTLRCSPRSGDLSVYWYQQSLDQGLQFLIQYYNGEERAKGNILERFSAQQFPDLHSELNLSSLELGDSALYFCASSPSISGANVLTFGAGSRLTVL.

The chain employs TRBV6-5 and TRBJ1-1; 7 bases match TRBD1. Germline values: CDR1 MNHEY, CDR2 SVGAGI. After removal of 8 bases from V and 0 bases from J, the junction contained 6 bases not matched to a gene. This CDR3 has 14 residues. Here the CDR3 reads CASGTGVLNTEAFF. CDR3 in DNA: TGTGCCAGCGGCACAGGGGTCCTGAACACTGAAGCTTTCTTT.

This clone was seen a handful of times. This sequence joins TRBV5-4 and TRBJ1-1, with D possibly matching TRBD1 (5 bases). There are 17 residues in the CDR3. Germline lookup yields CDR1 SGHNT and CDR2 YYREEE (reference sequence). The V gene lost 4 bases and the J gene lost 0 bases, with 19 bases spanning the gap. CDR3 in amino acids: CASSPGPRVHMNTEAFF. CDR3 in DNA: TGTGCCAGCAGCCCTGGACCCAGGGTCCACATGAACACTGAAGCTTTCTTT. Complete variable domain (other parts from reference TRBV5-4 and TRBJ1-1): ETGVTQSPTHLIKTRGQQVTLRCSSQSGHNTVSWYQQALGQGPQFIFQYYREEENGRGNFPPRFSGLQFPNYSSELNVNALELDDSALYLCASSPGPRVHMNTEAFFGQGTRLTVV.

As DNA, the CDR3 is TGTGCCAGCACTATGACAACCACGAACACCGGGGAGCTGTTTTTT. Translated, it gives CASTMTTTNTGELFF. The chain links TRBV2 to TRBJ2-2, with D unclear. Germline loops: CDR1 SNHLY, CDR2 FYNNEI. The CDR3 covers 15 residues. V dropped 7 bases and J dropped 0 bases, with 12 bases sitting between them.

The chain recombines TRBV30 with TRBJ2-2; a weak D match, TRBD1 (6 bases). Trimming left V 6 bases short and J 5 bases short, with 13 bases between. The CDR3 runs to 13 residues. CDR1 is GTSNPN and CDR2 is SVGIG in the germline V gene (reference sequence). DNA of the CDR3: TGTGCCTGCCGTCCCGGGACAACCGGGGAGCTGTTTTTT. Translation gives CACRPGTTGELFF.